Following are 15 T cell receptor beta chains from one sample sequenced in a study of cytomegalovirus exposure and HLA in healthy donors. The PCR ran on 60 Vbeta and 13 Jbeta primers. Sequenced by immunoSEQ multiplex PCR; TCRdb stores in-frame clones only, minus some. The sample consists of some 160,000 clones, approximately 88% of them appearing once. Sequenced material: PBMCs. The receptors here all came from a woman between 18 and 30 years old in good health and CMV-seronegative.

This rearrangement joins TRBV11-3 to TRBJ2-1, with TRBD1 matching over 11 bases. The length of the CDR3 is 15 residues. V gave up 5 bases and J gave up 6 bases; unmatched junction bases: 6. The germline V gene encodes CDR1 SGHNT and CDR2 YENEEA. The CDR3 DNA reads TGTGCCAGCAGCCCCTCCGGGACAGGGGGCAATGAGCAGTTCTTC. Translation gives CASSPSGTGGNEQFF.

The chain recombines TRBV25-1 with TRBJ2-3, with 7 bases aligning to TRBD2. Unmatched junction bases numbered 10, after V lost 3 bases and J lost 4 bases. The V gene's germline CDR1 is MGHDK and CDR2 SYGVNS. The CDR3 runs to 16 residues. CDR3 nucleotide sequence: TGTGCCAGCAGTGACGGCGGGGGTACTTCGGCAGATACGCAGTATTTT. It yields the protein CASSDGGGTSADTQYF. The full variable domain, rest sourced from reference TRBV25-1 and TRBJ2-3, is EADIYQTPRYLVIGTGKKITLECSQTMGHDKMYWYQQDPGMELHLIHYSYGVNSTEKGDLSSESTVSRIRTEHFPLTLESARPSHTSQYLCASSDGGGTSADTQYFGPGTRLTVL.

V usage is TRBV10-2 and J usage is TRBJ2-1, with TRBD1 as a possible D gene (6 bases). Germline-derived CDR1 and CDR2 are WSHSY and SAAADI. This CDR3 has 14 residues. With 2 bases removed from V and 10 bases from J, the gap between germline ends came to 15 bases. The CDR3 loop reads CASSEPSWGQEQFF. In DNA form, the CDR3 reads TGCGCCAGCAGTGAGCCCTCGTGGGGGCAAGAGCAGTTCTTC.

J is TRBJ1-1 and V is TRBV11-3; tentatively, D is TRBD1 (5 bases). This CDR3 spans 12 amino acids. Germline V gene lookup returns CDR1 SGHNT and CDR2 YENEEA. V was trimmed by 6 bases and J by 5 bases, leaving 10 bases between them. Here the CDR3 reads CASSGGGTEAFF. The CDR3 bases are TGTGCCAGCAGTGGGGGGGGAACTGAAGCTTTCTTT.

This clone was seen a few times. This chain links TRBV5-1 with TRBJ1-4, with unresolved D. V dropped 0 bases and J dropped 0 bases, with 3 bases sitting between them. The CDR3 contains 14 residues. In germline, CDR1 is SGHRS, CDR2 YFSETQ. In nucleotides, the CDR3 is TGCGCCAGCAGCTTGGACACAACTAATGAAAAACTGTTTTTT. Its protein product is CASSLDTTNEKLFF.

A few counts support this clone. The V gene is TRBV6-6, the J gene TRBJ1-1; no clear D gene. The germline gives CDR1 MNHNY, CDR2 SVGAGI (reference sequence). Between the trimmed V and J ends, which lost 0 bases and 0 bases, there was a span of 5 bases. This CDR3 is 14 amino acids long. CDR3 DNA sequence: TGTGCCAGCAGTTACTCAGAGATGAACACTGAAGCTTTCTTT. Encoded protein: CASSYSEMNTEAFF.

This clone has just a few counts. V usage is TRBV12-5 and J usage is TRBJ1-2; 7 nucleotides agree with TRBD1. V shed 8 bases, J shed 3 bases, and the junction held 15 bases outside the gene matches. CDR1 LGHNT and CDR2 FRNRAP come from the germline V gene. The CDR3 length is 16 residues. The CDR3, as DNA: TGTGCTAGTCCTTTAACGCCTCTGGACAGGTACTATGGCTACACCTTC. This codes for CASPLTPLDRYYGYTF.

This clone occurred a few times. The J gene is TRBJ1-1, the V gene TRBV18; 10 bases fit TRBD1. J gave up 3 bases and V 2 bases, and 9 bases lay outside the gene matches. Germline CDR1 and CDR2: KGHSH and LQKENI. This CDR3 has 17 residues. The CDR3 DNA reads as TGTGCCAGCTCACCAGGGGACAGGGGATTGGGCCACACTGAAGCTTTCTTT. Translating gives CASSPGDRGLGHTEAFF.

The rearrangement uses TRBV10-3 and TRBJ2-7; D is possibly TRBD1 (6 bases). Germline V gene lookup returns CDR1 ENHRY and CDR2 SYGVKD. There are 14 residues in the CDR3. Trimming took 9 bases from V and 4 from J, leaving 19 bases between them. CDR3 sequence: CAICPRGEGYEQYF. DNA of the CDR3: TGTGCCATTTGCCCCAGGGGAGAGGGGTACGAGCAGTACTTC.

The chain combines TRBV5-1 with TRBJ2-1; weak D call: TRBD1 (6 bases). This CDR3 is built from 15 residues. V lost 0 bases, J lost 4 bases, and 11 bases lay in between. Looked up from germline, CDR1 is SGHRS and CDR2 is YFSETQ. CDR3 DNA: TGCGCCAGCAGCTTGGCCAGGCAGGGGTACAATGAGCAGTTCTTC. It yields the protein CASSLARQGYNEQFF.

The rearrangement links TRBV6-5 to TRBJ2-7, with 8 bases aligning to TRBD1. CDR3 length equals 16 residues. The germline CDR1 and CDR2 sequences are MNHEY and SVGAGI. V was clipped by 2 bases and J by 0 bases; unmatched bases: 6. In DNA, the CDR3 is TGTGCCAGCAGTTACACACAGGGGGTCCCCTCCTACGAGCAGTACTTC. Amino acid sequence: CASSYTQGVPSYEQYF.

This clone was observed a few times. DNA for the CDR3: TGTGCCAGCAGTGAAGACAGGGGGTTTGGGGCCAACGTCCTGACTTTC. It codes for CASSEDRGFGANVLTF. V usage is TRBV6-1 and J usage is TRBJ2-6; 8 positions match TRBD1. V lost 1 base and J lost 3; bases outside the gene matches: 2. CDR1 and CDR2 from the germline V gene are MNHNS and SASEGT. This CDR3 comprises 16 residues.

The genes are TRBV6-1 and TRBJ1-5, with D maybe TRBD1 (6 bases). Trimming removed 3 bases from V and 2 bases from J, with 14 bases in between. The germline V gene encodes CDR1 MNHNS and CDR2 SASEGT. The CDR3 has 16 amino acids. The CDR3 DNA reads TGTGCCAGCAGTGAGAGGGGGTGGGATGGCAATCAGCCCCAGCATTTT. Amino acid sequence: CASSERGWDGNQPQHF.

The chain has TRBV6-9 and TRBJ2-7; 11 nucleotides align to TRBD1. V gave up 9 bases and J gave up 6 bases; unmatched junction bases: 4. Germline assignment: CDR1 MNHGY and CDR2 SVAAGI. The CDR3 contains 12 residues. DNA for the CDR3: TGTGCCAGAAGGACAGGGGGCAGCGAGCAGTACTTC. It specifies CARRTGGSEQYF.

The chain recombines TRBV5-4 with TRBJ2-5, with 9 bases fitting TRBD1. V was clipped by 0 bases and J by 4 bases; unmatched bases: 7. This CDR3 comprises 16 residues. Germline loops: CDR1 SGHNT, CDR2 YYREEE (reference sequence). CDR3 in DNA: TGTGCCAGCAGCTTGGTGCCGGGACAGGGTATAGAGACCCAGTACTTC. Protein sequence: CASSLVPGQGIETQYF.